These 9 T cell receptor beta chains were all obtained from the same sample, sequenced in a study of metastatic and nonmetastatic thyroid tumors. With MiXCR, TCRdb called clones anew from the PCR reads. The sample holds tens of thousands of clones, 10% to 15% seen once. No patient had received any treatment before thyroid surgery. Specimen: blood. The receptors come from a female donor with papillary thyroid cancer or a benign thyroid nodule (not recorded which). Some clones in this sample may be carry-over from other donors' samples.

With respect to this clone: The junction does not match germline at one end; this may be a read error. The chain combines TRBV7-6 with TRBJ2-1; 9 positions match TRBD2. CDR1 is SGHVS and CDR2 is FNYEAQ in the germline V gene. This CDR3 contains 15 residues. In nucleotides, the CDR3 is TGTGCCGGCAGTTCGCTAGCGGGACGTATCGATGAGCAGTTCTTC. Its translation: CAGSSLAGRIDEQFF.

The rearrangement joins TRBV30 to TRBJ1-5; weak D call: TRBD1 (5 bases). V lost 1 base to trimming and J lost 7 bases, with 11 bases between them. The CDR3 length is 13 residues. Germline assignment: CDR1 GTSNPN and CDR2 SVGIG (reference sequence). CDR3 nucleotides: TGTGCCTGGAGTGGAGGGGATGGACAGCCCCAGCATTTT. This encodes CAWSGGDGQPQHF. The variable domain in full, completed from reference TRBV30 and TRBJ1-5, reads SQTIHQWPATLVQPVGSPLSLECTVEGTSNPNLYWYRQAAGRGLQLLFYSVGIGQISSEVPQNLSASRPQDRQFILSSKKLLLSDSGFYLCAWSGGDGQPQHFGDGTRLSIL.

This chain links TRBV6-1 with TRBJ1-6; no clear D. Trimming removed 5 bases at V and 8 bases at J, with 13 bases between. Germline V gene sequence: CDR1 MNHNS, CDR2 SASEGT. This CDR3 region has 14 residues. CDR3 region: CASSPNGRYSPLHF. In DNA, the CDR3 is TGTGCCAGCAGTCCAAACGGACGCTATTCACCCCTCCACTTT.

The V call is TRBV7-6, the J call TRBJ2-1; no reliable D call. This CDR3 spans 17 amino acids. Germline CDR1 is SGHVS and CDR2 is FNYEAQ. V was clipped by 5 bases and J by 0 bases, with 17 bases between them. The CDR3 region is CASSPCRPGGSYNEQFF. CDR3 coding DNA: TGTGCCAGCAGCCCCTGTAGGCCGGGCGGCTCCTACAATGAGCAGTTCTTC.

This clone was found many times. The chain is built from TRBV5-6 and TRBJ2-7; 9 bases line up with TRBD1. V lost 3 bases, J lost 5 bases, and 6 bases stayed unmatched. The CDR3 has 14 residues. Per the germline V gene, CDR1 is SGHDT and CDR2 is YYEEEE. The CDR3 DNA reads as TGTGCCAGCAGCTGGGGGACAGGGAGGGACGAGCAGTACTTC. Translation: CASSWGTGRDEQYF. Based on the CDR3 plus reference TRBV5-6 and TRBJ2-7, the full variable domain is DAGVTQSPTHLIKTRGQQVTLRCSPKSGHDTVSWYQQALGQGPQFIFQYYEEEERQRGNFPDRFSGHQFPNYSSELNVNALLLGDSALYLCASSWGTGRDEQYFGPGTRLTVT.

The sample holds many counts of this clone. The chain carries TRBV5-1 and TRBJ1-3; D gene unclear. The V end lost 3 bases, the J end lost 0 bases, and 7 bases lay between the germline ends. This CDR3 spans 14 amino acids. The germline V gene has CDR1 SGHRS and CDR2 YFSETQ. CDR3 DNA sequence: TGCGCCAGCAGCTGGGGAAACTCTGGAAACACCATATATTTT. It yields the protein CASSWGNSGNTIYF.

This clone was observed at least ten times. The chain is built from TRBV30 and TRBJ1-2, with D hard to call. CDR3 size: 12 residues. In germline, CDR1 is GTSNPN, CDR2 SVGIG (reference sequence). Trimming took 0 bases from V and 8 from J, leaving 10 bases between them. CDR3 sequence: CAWSVTRYGYTF. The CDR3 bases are TGTGCCTGGAGTGTAACCCGTTACGGCTACACCTTC.

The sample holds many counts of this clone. The DNA of the CDR3 is TGTGCCAGCAGCCAAGGGGGAATGGGGCAGCCCCAGCATTTT. This sequence encodes CASSQGGMGQPQHF. The genes are TRBV5-4 and TRBJ1-5; weak D call: TRBD1 (6 bases). CDR3 size: 14 residues. V was clipped by 4 bases and J by 7 bases, with 15 bases between them. The germline V gene has CDR1 SGHNT and CDR2 YYREEE (reference sequence).

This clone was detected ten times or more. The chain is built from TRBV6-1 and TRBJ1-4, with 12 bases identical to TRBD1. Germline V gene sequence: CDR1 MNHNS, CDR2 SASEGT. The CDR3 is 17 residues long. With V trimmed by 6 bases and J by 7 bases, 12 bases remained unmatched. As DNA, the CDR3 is TGTGCCAGCAGAGCGGGACAGGGGGCGTCGGGGTTTGAAAAACTGTTTTTT. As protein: CASRAGQGASGFEKLFF.